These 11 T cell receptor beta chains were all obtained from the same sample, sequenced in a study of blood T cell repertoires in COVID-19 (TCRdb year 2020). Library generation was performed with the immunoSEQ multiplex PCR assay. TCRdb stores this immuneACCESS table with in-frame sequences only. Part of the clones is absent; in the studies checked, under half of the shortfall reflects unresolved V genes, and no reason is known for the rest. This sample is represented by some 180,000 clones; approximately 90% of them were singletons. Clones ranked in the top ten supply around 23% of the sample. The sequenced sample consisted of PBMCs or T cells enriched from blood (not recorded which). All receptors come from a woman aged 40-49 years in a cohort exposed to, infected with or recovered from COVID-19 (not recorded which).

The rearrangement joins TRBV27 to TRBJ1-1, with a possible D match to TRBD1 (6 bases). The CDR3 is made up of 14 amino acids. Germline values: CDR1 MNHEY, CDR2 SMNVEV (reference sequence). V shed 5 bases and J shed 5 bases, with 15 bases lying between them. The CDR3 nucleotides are TGTGCCAGCAGTGACCACTCAGGGGTGACTGAAGCTTTCTTT. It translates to CASSDHSGVTEAFF.

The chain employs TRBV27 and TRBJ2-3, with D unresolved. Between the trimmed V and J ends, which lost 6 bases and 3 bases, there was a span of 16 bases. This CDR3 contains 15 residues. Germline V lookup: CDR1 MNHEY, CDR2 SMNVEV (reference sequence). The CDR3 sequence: CASSPYYARTDTQYF. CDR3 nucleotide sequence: TGTGCCAGCAGCCCCTACTATGCAAGGACAGATACGCAGTATTTT.

The CDR3 loop reads CASSVGGAQPGQLFF. In DNA form, the CDR3 reads TGTGCCAGCAGCGTTGGAGGGGCCCAACCTGGGCAACTGTTTTTT. This sequence joins TRBV9 and TRBJ1-4; a possible D gene is TRBD1 (5 bases). Germline V gene lookup returns CDR1 SGDLS and CDR2 YYNGEE. V lost 2 bases, J lost 12 bases, and 20 bases lay in between. This CDR3 region has 15 residues.

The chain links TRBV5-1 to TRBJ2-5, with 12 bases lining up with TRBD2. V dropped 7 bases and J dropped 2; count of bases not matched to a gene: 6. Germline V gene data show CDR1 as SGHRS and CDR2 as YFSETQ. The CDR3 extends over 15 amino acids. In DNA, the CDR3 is TGCGCCAGCCATTCTAGCGGGGGGGATCAAGAGACCCAGTACTTC. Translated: CASHSSGGDQETQYF.

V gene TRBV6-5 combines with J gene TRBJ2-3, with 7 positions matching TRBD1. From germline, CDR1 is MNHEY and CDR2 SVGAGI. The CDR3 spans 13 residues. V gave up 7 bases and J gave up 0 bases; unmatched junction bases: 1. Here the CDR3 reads CASTGGSTDTQYF. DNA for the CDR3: TGTGCCAGCACAGGGGGTAGCACAGATACGCAGTATTTT.

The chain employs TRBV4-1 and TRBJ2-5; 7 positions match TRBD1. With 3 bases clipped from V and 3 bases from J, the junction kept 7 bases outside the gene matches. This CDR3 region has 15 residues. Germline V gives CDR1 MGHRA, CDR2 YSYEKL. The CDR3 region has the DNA TGCGCCAGCAGCCACAAAAGAGGGGGCAAAGAGACCCAGTACTTC. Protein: CASSHKRGGKETQYF.

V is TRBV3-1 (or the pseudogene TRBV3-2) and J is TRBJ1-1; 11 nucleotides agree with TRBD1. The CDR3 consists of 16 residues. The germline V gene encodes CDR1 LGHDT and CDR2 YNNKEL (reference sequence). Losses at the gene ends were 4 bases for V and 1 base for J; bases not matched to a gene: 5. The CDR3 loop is CASSRGTGGRNTEAFF. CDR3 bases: TGTGCCAGCAGCCGAGGGACAGGGGGAAGGAACACTGAAGCTTTCTTT.

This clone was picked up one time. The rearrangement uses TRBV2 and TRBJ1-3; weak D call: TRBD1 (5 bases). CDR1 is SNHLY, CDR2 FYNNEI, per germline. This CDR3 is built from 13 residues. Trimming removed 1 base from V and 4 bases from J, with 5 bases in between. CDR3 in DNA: TGTGCCAGCAGTGAAGAGGGGGGAAACACCATATATTTT. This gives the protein CASSEEGGNTIYF. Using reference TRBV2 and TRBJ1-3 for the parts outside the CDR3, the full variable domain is EPEVTQTPSHQVTQMGQEVILRCVPISNHLYFYWYRQILGQKVEFLVSFYNNEISEKSEIFDDQFSVERPDGSNFTLKIRSTKLEDSAMYFCASSEEGGNTIYFGEGSWLTVV.

Here the CDR3 DNA reads TGTGCCAGCAGCTTAGGTACAGGGCTCAACAATGAGCAGTTCTTC. Translation: CASSLGTGLNNEQFF. This chain joins TRBV7-9 and TRBJ2-1, with a possible D match to TRBD1 (6 bases). CDR1 is SEHNR, CDR2 FQNEAQ, per germline (reference sequence). This CDR3 spans 15 amino acids. V lost 1 base and J lost 5, with 12 bases in between.

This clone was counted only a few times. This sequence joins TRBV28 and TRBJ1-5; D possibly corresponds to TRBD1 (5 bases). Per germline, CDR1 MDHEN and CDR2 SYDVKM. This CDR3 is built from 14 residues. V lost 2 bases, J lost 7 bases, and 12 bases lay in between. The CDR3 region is CASSLIRGSQPQHF. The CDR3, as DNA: TGTGCCAGCAGTTTAATTAGGGGATCCCAGCCCCAGCATTTT.

As DNA, the CDR3 is TGTGCCAGCAGCTTAGACTATTGGACAGGGATCAACACCGGGGAGCTGTTTTTT. This gives the protein CASSLDYWTGINTGELFF. The V call is TRBV7-9, the J call TRBJ2-2, with 8 bases lining up with TRBD1. This CDR3 contains 18 residues. CDR1 and CDR2 from the germline V gene are SEHNR and FQNEAQ (reference sequence). V lost 1 base, J lost 2 bases, and 9 bases stayed unmatched.